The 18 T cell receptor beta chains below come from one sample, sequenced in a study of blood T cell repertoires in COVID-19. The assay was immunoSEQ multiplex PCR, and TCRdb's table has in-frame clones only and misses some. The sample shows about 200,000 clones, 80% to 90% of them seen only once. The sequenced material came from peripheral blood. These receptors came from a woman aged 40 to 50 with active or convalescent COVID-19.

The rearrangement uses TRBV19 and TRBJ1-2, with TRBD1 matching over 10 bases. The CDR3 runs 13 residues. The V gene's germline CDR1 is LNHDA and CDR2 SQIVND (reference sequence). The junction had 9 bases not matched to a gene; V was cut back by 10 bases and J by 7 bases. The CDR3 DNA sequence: TGTGCCACGTACCGGGACAGGGGTGGTGGCTACACCTTC. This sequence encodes CATYRDRGGGYTF. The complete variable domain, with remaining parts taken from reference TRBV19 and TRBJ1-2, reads DGGITQSPKYLFRKEGQNVTLSCEQNLNHDAMYWYRQDPGQGLRLIYYSQIVNDFQKGDIAEGYSVSREKKESFPLTVTSAQKNPTAFYLCATYRDRGGGYTFGSGTRLTVV.

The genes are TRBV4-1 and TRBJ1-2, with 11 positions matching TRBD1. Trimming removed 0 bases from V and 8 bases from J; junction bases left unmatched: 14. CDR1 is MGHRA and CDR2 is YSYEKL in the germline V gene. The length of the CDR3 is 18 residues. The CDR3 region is CASSQESGQGAPNFGYTF. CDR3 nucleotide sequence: TGCGCCAGCAGCCAAGAGTCCGGACAGGGGGCTCCCAATTTCGGCTACACCTTC.

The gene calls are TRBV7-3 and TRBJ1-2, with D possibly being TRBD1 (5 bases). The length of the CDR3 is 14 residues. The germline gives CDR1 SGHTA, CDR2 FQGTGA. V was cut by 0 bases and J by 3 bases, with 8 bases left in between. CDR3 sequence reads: CASSLTAGHYGYTF. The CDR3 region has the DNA TGTGCCAGCAGCTTAACGGCGGGACACTATGGCTACACCTTC.

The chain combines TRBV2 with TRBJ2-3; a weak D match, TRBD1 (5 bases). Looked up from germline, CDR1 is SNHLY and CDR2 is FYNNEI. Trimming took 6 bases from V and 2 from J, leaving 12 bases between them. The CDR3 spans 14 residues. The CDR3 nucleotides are TGTGCCAGCAGGCGCAGGGCTATCACAGATACGCAGTATTTT. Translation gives CASRRRAITDTQYF.

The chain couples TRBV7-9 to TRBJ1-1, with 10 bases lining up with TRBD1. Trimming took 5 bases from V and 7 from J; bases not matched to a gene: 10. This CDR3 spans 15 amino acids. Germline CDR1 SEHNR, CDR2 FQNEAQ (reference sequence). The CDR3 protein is CASSTFDRGLSEAFF. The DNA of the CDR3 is TGTGCCAGCAGCACCTTTGACAGGGGGCTTAGTGAAGCTTTCTTT. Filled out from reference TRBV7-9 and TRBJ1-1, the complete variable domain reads DTGVSQNPRHKITKRGQNVTFRCDPISEHNRLYWYRQTLGQGPEFLTYFQNEAQLEKSRLLSDRFSAERPKGSFSTLEIQRTEQGDSAMYLCASSTFDRGLSEAFFGQGTRLTVV.

The CDR3 coding sequence is TGTGCCAGCAGCTTAAAGGGACTAGCGGGGCCCACAGATACGCAGTATTTT. Protein product: CASSLKGLAGPTDTQYF. This chain links TRBV7-3 with TRBJ2-3, with 13 nucleotides matching TRBD2. The CDR3 runs to 17 residues. Germline V gene sequence: CDR1 SGHTA, CDR2 FQGTGA. V was clipped by 1 base and J by 2 bases; unmatched bases: 3.

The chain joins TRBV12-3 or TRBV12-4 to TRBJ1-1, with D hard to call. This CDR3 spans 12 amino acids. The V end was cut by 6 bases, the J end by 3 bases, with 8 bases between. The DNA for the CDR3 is TGTGCCAGCAGCTCCCTTTACACTGAAGCTTTCTTT. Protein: CASSSLYTEAFF.

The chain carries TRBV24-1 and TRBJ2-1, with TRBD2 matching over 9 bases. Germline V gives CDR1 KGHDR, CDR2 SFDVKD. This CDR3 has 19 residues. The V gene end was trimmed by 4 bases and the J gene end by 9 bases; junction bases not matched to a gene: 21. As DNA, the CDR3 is TGTGCCACCAGTGAGGCCGCGGGAGGGCCGTCACGCGGCGGGGGTGAGCAGTTCTTC. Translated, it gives CATSEAAGGPSRGGGEQFF.

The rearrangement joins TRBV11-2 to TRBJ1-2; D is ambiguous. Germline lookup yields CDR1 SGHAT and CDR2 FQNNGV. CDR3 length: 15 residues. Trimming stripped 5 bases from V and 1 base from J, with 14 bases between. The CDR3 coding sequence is TGTGCCAGCAGCGGCCTACTACACTATAACTATGGCTACACCTTC. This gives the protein CASSGLLHYNYGYTF.

CDR3 in amino acids: CASSQGPTYEQYF. The CDR3 region has the DNA TGCGCCAGCAGCCAAGGTCCCACCTACGAGCAGTACTTC. This chain uses TRBV4-3 with TRBJ2-7; the D is unclear. From germline, CDR1 is LGHNA and CDR2 YSLEER. The V end was cut by 1 base, the J end by 2 bases, with 6 bases between. CDR3 length: 13 residues.

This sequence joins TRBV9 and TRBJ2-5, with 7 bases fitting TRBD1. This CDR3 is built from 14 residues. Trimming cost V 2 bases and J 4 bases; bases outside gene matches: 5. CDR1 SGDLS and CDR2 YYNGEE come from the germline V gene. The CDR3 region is CASSVGAGGETQYF. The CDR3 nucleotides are TGTGCCAGCAGCGTCGGGGCAGGGGGAGAGACCCAGTACTTC.

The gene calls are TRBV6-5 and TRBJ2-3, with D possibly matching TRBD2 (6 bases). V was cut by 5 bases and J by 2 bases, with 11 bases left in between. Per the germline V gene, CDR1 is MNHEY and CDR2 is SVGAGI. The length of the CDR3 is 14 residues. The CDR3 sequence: CASSRLAHTDTQYF. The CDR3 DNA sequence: TGTGCCAGCAGTAGGCTAGCGCACACAGATACGCAGTATTTT.

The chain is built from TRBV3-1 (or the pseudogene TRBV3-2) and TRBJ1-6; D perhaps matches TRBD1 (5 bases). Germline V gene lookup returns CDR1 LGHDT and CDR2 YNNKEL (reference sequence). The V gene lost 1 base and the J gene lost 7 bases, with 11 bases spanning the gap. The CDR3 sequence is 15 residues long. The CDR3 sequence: CASSQGDRMNSPLHF. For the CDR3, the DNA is TGTGCCAGCAGCCAAGGAGACAGAATGAATTCACCCCTCCACTTT.

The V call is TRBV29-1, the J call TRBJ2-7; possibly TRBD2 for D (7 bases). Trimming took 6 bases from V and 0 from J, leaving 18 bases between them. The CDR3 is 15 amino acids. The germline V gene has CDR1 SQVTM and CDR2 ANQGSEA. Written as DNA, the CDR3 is TGCAGCGTCGCGGAGGGGGGGGGATCCTCCTACGAGCAGTACTTC. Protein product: CSVAEGGGSSYEQYF.

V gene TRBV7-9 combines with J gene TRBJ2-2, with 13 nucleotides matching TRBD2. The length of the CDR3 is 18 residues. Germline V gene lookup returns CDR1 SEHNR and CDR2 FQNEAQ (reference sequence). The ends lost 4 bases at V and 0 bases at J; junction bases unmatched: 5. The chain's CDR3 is CASSWTSGGSANTGELFF. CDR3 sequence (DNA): TGTGCCAGCAGCTGGACTAGCGGGGGCTCCGCGAACACCGGGGAGCTGTTTTTT.

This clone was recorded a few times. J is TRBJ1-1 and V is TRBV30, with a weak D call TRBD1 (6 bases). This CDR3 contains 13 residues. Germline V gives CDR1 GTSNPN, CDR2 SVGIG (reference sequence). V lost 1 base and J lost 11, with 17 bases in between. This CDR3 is CAWSAIVRRGAFF. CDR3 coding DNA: TGTGCCTGGAGTGCGATTGTCCGCAGGGGCGCTTTCTTT.

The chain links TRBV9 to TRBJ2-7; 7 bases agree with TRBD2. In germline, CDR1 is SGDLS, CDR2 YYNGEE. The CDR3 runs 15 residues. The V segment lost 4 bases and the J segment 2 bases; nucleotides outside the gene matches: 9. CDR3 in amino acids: CASSPSGGVPYEQYF. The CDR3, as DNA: TGTGCCAGCAGCCCTAGTGGGGGGGTCCCCTACGAGCAGTACTTC.

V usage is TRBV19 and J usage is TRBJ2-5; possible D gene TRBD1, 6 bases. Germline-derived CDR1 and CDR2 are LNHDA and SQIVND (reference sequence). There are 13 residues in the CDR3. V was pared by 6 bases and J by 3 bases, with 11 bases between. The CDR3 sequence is CASSLRGKETQYF. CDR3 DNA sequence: TGTGCCAGTAGCTTAAGGGGGAAAGAGACCCAGTACTTC.